The T cell receptor beta chain under discussion was sequenced for a study of blood T cell repertoires in COVID-19 (dated by TCRdb to 2018 to 2020). As for the study more broadly: Samples covering the acute and convalescent phases of COVID-19 were provided by collaborators in the United States, Italy and Spain. Nearly every sample came with metadata listing a de-identified subject ID, COVID-19 status, age in years and sex. Samples were obtained from the ongoing ImmuneRACE study (first 160 participants) and from over a thousand subjects provided by 6 global collaborators. The material from the prospective study consisted of cDNA or gDNA derived from T cells, B-cell-depleted T cells, or PBMCs. A freely available public database, intended as a resource for researchers studying the immune response to SARS-CoV-2, is where the repertoires were released. Deeply sampled blood TCRbeta repertoires from subjects exposed to, actively infected with, or recovered from COVID-19 were included in the dataset. Where HLA class I and class II types were available, the types were taken from metadata supplied by the sample provider, not from assay-based typing. The full study reports these points: Clinical and demographic metadata were provided uncurated, with the amount varying by source and participant.

Samples from volunteer blood donors who had recovered from COVID-19 were contributed by a second Seattle source. Each collaborating institution followed its own protocols to collect whole blood in K2EDTA tubes. For TCRbeta analysis, collaborators shipped samples in one of three forms: frozen whole blood, isolated PBMCs, or DNA extracted from either of those sample types. The immunoSEQ Assay, a bias-controlled multiplex PCR, was used to amplify TCRbeta CDR3 regions from genomic DNA. The study's own analysis went as follows. Within the assay, amplification of reference gene primers was used to estimate how many nucleated cells each sample contained. To quantify the absolute abundance of each unique TCRbeta CDR3 rearrangement, sequence reads were collapsed and filtered. For each sample, productive Simpson clonality was calculated as the square root of Simpson's diversity index across productive rearrangements. Here the immuneACCESS table is served through TCRdb, limited to in-frame sequences with V and J called. Missing clones are a known gap in these copies; in checked studies unresolved V genes cover under half, and the rest lacks a known reason. The D gene and trimming were derived from the DNA, and the V and J assignments and clone size from that table. For this sample there are hundreds of thousands of clones; about 89% appear just once. The ten most abundant clones make up approximately 1.5% of the sample.

Comment on this clone: Its antigen remains undetermined. Base quality data are lacking; no much larger clone is found one base away.

V and J are trimmed by 7 bases and 0 bases, and the gene matches miss 3 bases of the junction. Spanning cysteine to phenylalanine, the CDR3 consists of 13 amino acids. Just the 39-base CDR3 DNA is kept, in frame starting at base 1. CDR1 MNHEY and CDR2 SMNVEV were looked up in the germline V gene (reference sequence). The specimen sequenced was peripheral blood. This clonotype was obtained from a woman aged 35 to 49 who had recovered from COVID-19. Rearrangement joined TRBV27 to TRBJ2-7; TRBD2 agrees with 7 junctional bases. Read as DNA, the sequence is TGTGCCAGCACCCCTAGCGGCTCCTACGAGCAGTACTTC. It is translated as CASTPSGSYEQYF.